This T cell receptor (beta chain) stems from a study of TIL therapy for anti-PD-1-resistant metastatic lung cancer. The immunoSEQ assay was v3. Here immunoSEQ multiplex PCR was the method, and the copy in TCRdb shows in-frame clones only, minus some. Of about 50,000 clones in the sample, 65% to 80% are singletons; the top ten hold about 6%. This CDR3 comprises 14 residues. Looked up from germline, CDR1 is SEHNR and CDR2 is FQNEAQ (reference sequence). V lost 0 bases and J 0 bases, leaving 6 bases between the germline ends. Time point specified: pre-treatment sample, taken before nivolumab and TIL therapy. Pleural nodules or supraclavicular lymph nodes made up most of the excised metastases sampled. Enrollment ran from late 2017 to early 2020. Whole-study results and caveats: Compared with baseline intratumoral T cells, expanded TIL cultures were more clonal and less diverse (6% vs 31%).

Points on this clone: The antigen is unknown.

J is TRBJ2-7 and V is TRBV7-9; D is undetermined. This material consisted of tumor tissue, taken at baseline. The TCR sequence derives from a person aged 25-80 years with non-small cell lung cancer. CDR3 bases: TGTGCCAGCAGCTTAGCCACTGGCTCCTACGAGCAGTACTTC. This codes for CASSLATGSYEQYF.